These 10 T cell receptor beta chains share one sample of origin, sequenced in a study of shared clonotypes between healthy human individuals. Clones were sequenced by immunoSEQ multiplex PCR, and TCRdb holds only the in-frame ones, with some missing. Altogether about 2.3 million clones are present, under 95% being singletons, with the ten largest covering 0.37%. The specimen sequenced was naive CD4+ T cells from PBMCs. Specified subset: CD45RA+ positively selected. These receptors were obtained from a man between 18 and 29 years old in good health. Some clones in this sample may be carry-over from other donors' samples.

V and J are TRBV9 and TRBJ2-1; tentative D call: TRBD1 (5 bases). This CDR3 contains 16 residues. Per germline, CDR1 SGDLS and CDR2 YYNGEE. V was cut by 4 bases and J by 7 bases, with 21 bases left in between. The CDR3 DNA reads TGTGCCAGCAGCCCCCGTGGATTCGGCAGGGTGAATGAGCAGTTCTTC. It encodes CASSPRGFGRVNEQFF.

The chain has TRBV6-1 and TRBJ2-5; no firm D call. Germline values: CDR1 MNHNS, CDR2 SASEGT. Trimming took off 4 bases at V and 4 bases at J, with 7 bases between the two ends. CDR3 length equals 12 residues. The CDR3 DNA is TGTGCCAGCAGTGCTCCCCGAGAGACCCAGTACTTC. Translating gives CASSAPRETQYF.

The rearrangement links TRBV5-8 to TRBJ1-5; D is possibly TRBD1 (5 bases). Germline-derived CDR1 and CDR2 are SGHTS and YDEGEE. V lost 2 bases and J lost 1, with 13 bases in between. The CDR3 is 16 amino acids. The CDR3 loop is CASSFDLGESNQPQHF. The CDR3 nucleotides are TGTGCCAGCAGCTTTGATCTAGGGGAAAGCAATCAGCCCCAGCATTTT.

V and J are TRBV5-4 and TRBJ2-7, with D possibly being TRBD2 (6 bases). Trimming left V 4 bases short and J 1 base short, with 18 bases between. The CDR3 loop spans 16 amino acids. The germline V gene has CDR1 SGHNT and CDR2 YYREEE (reference sequence). CDR3 sequence reads: CASSPPFGSGSYEQYF. The CDR3 bases are TGTGCCAGCAGCCCACCTTTTGGTAGCGGTTCCTACGAGCAGTACTTC.

The V and J genes are TRBV19 and TRBJ2-2; D is possibly TRBD2 (5 bases). Germline V gene data show CDR1 as LNHDA and CDR2 as SQIVND (reference sequence). The CDR3 sequence is 15 residues long. The V gene lost 3 bases and the J gene lost 1 base, with 9 bases spanning the gap. DNA of the CDR3: TGTGCCAGTAGTATGGCGGGCAGGAACACCGGGGAGCTGTTTTTT. This sequence encodes CASSMAGRNTGELFF.

The rearrangement links TRBV5-1 to TRBJ1-3; D may be TRBD1 (6 bases). There are 15 residues in the CDR3. V was cut by 4 bases and J by 1 base, with 12 bases left in between. The germline V gene has CDR1 SGHRS and CDR2 YFSETQ. CDR3 amino acids: CASSEQGLSGNTIYF. The CDR3 DNA sequence: TGCGCCAGCAGCGAACAGGGTCTTTCTGGAAACACCATATATTTT.

The chain combines TRBV5-4 with TRBJ2-7; 11 nucleotides agree with TRBD2. This CDR3 spans 15 amino acids. Trimming cost V 4 bases and J 4 bases; bases outside gene matches: 7. Germline CDR1 and CDR2: SGHNT and YYREEE (reference sequence). DNA of the CDR3: TGTGCCAGCAGCCCGGGACTAGCGGAGGGGTACGAGCAGTACTTC. Translated, it gives CASSPGLAEGYEQYF.

The rearrangement uses TRBV6-1 and TRBJ2-7, with D possibly being TRBD2 (6 bases). The length of the CDR3 is 13 residues. Between the trimmed V and J ends, which lost 2 bases and 4 bases, there was a span of 9 bases. Looked up from germline, CDR1 is MNHNS and CDR2 is SASEGT. The CDR3 DNA follows: TGTGCCAGCAGTGAATGGGGAGGTTACGAGCAGTACTTC. This translates into CASSEWGGYEQYF.

The chain uses TRBV15 and TRBJ2-7; TRBD1 might be the D (5 bases). The CDR3 spans 15 residues. V lost 1 base to trimming and J lost 2 bases, with 12 bases between them. Germline CDR1 and CDR2: LNHNV and YYDKDF (reference sequence). For the CDR3, the DNA is TGTGCCACCAGCAGAGGGACAAAGGCCACCTACGAGCAGTACTTC. It is translated as CATSRGTKATYEQYF.

The V call is TRBV4-3, the J call TRBJ1-4, with no clear D. Germline V gene lookup returns CDR1 LGHNA and CDR2 YSLEER. This CDR3 is built from 14 residues. Trimming removed 5 bases from V and 0 bases from J, with 7 bases in between. The CDR3 region is CASSDQATNEKLFF. The CDR3 DNA reads TGCGCCAGCAGCGATCAAGCAACTAATGAAAAACTGTTTTTT.